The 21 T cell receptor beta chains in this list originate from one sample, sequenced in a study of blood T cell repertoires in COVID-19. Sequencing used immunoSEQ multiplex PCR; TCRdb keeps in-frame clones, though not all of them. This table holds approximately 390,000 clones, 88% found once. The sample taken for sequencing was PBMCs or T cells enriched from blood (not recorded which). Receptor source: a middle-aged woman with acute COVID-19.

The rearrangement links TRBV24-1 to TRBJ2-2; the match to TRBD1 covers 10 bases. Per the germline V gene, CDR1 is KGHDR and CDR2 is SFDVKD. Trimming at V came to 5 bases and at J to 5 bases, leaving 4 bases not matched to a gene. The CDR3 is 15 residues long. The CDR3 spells CATSGWDRGTGELFF. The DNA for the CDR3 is TGTGCCACCAGTGGGTGGGACAGGGGAACCGGGGAGCTGTTTTTT.

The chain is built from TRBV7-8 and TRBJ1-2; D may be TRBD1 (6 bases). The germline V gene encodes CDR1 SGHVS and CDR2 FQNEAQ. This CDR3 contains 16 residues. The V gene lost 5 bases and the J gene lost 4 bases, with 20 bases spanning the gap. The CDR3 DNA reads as TGTGCCAGCAGCAGAAGCCGGGACAACTCCCCCTATGGCTACACCTTC. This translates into CASSRSRDNSPYGYTF.

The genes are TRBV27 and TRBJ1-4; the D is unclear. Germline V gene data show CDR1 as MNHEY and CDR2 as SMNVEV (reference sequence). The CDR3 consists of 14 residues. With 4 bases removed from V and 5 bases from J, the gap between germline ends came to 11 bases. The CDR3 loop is CASSSSTRNEKLFF. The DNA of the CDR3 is TGTGCCAGCAGTTCCTCGACAAGGAATGAAAAACTGTTTTTT.

The CDR3 protein is CASSEDSGNEQFF. The CDR3 DNA is TGCGCCAGCAGTGAGGATAGCGGGAATGAGCAGTTCTTC. The chain has TRBV10-1 and TRBJ2-1; 7 bases match TRBD2. Trimming took 2 bases from V and 7 from J; bases not matched to a gene: 2. CDR1 is WNHNN and CDR2 is SYGVQD in the germline V gene (reference sequence). This CDR3 is 13 amino acids long.

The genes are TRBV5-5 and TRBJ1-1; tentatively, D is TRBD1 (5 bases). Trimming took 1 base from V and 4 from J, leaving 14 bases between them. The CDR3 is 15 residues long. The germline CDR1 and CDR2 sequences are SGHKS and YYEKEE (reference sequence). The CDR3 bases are TGTGCCAGCAGCTTGATAGGAGGGGCCGGCACTGAAGCTTTCTTT. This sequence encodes CASSLIGGAGTEAFF.

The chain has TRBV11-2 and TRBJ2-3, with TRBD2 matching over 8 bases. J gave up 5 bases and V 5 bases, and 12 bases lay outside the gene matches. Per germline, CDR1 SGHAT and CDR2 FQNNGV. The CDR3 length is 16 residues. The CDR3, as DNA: TGTGCCAGCAGCCCGTCGATCGGCGGGGGGATAGATACGCAGTATTTT. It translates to CASSPSIGGGIDTQYF.

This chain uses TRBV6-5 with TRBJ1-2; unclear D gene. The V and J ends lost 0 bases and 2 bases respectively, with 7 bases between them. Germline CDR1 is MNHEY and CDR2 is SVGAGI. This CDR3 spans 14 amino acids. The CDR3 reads CASSYSRGNYGYTF. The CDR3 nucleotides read TGTGCCAGCAGTTACTCGCGGGGAAACTATGGCTACACCTTC.

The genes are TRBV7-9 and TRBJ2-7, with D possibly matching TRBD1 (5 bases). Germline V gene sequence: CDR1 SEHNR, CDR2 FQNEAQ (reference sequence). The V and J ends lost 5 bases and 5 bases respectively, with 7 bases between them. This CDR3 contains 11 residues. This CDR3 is CASSVRDEQYF. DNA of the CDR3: TGTGCCAGCAGCGTCAGGGACGAGCAGTACTTC.

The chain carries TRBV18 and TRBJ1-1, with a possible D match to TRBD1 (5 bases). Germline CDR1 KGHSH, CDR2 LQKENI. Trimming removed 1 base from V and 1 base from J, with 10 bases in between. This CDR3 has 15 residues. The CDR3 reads CASSPLPTANTEAFF. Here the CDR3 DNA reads TGTGCCAGCTCACCACTCCCGACAGCGAACACTGAAGCTTTCTTT.

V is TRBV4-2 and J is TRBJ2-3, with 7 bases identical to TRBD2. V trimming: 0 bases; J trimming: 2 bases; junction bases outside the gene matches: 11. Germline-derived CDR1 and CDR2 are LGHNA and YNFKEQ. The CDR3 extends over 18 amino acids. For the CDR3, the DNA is TGTGCCAGCAGCCAAGAGGGGAGAATAGCGGGCCTCACAGATACGCAGTATTTT. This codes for CASSQEGRIAGLTDTQYF.

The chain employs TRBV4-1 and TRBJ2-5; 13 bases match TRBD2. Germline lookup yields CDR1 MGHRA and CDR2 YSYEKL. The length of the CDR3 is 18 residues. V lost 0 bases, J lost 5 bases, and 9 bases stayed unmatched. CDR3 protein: CASSQEGGTSGDRETQYF. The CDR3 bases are TGCGCCAGCAGCCAAGAGGGTGGGACTAGCGGGGATAGGGAGACCCAGTACTTC.

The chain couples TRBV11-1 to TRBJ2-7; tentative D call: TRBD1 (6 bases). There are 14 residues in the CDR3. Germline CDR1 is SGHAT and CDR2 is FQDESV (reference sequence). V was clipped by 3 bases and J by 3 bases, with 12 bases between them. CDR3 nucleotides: TGTGCCAGCAGCTTTACAGGGTCTTGCTACGAGCAGTACTTC. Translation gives CASSFTGSCYEQYF. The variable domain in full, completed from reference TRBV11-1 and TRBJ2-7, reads EAEVAQSPRYKITEKSQAVAFWCDPISGHATLYWYRQILGQGPELLVQFQDESVVDDSQLPKDRFSAERLKGVDSTLKIQPAELGDSAMYLCASSFTGSCYEQYFGPGTRLTVT.

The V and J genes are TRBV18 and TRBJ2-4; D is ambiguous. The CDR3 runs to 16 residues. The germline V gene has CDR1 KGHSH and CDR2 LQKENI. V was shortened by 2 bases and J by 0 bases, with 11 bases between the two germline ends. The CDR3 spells CASSPKFGRAKNIQYF. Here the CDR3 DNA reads TGTGCCAGCTCACCAAAGTTTGGCCGAGCCAAAAACATTCAGTACTTC.

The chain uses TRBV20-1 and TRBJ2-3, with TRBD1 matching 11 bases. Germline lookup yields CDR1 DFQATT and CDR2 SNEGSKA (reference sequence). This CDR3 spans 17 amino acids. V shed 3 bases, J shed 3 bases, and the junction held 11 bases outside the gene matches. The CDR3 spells CSASRRTGGLTTDTQYF. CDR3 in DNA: TGCAGTGCTAGTCGCAGGACAGGGGGCTTGACGACAGATACGCAGTATTTT.

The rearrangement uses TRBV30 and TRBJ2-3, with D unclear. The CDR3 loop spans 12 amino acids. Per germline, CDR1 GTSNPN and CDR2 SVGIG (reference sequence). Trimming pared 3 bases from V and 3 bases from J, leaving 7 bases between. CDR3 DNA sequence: TGTGCCTGGAGGTGGCAGACAGATACGCAGTATTTT. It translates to CAWRWQTDTQYF.

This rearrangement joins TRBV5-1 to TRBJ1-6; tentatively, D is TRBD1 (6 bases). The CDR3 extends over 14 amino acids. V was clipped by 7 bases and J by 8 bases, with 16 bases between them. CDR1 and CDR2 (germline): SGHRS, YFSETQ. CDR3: CASQGRAGDSPLHF. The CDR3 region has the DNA TGCGCCAGCCAGGGGAGGGCAGGGGATTCACCCCTCCACTTT.

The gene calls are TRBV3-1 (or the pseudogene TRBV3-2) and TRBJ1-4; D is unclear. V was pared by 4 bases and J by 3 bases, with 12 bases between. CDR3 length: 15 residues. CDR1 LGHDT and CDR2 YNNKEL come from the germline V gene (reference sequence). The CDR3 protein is CASSRIGLPNEKLFF. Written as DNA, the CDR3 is TGTGCCAGCAGCCGAATCGGACTCCCTAATGAAAAACTGTTTTTT.

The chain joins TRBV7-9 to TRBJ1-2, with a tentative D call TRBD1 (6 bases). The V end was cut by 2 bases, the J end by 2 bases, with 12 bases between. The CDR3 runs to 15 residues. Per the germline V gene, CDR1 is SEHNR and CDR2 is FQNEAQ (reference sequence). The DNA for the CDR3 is TGTGCCAGCAGCTTACCCGGACAGTCGAACTATGGCTACACCTTC. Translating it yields CASSLPGQSNYGYTF. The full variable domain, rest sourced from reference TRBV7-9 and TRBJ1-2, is DTGVSQNPRHKITKRGQNVTFRCDPISEHNRLYWYRQTLGQGPEFLTYFQNEAQLEKSRLLSDRFSAERPKGSFSTLEIQRTEQGDSAMYLCASSLPGQSNYGYTFGSGTRLTVV.

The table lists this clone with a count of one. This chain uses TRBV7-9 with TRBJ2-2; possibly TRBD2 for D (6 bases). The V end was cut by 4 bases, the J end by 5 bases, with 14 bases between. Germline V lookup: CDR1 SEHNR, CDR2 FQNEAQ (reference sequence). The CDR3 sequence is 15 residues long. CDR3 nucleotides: TGTGCCAGCAGCTCACGGGACTGGGGGACCGGGGAGCTGTTTTTT. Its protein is CASSSRDWGTGELFF.

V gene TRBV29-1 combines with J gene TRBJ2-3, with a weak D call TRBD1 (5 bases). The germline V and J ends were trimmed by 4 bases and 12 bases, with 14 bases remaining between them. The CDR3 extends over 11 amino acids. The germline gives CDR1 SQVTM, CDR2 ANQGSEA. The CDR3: CSVAVKGAQYF. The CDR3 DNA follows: TGCAGCGTTGCGGTGAAAGGGGCTCAGTATTTT.

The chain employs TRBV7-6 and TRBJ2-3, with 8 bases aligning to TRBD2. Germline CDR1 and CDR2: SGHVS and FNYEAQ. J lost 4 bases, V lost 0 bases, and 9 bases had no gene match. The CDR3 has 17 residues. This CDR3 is CASSLAVAGGGPDTQYF. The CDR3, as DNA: TGTGCCAGCAGCTTAGCGGTGGCGGGGGGCGGGCCAGATACGCAGTATTTT.